This T cell receptor (beta chain) was retrieved from a study of T cell changes during pregnancy in multiple sclerosis. The CDR3 totals 15 residues. In germline, CDR1 is LNHDA, CDR2 SQIVND (reference sequence). The V end lost 5 bases, the J end lost 3 bases, and 13 bases lay between the germline ends. Using immunoSEQ multiplex PCR, the repertoire was profiled, and TCRdb retains in-frame clones only, with some absent. This sample has about 80,000 clones; less than 95% occur once, and the top ten carry 2.5%. The receptor was derived from a female donor with multiple sclerosis, enrolled in a pregnancy study. The V gene is TRBV19, the J gene TRBJ1-4, with D uncertain. The material was peripheral blood, obtained in the third trimester of pregnancy. CDR3 region: CASSWIADSNEKLFF. DNA of the CDR3: TGTGCCAGTAGTTGGATTGCGGATTCTAATGAAAAACTGTTTTTT.